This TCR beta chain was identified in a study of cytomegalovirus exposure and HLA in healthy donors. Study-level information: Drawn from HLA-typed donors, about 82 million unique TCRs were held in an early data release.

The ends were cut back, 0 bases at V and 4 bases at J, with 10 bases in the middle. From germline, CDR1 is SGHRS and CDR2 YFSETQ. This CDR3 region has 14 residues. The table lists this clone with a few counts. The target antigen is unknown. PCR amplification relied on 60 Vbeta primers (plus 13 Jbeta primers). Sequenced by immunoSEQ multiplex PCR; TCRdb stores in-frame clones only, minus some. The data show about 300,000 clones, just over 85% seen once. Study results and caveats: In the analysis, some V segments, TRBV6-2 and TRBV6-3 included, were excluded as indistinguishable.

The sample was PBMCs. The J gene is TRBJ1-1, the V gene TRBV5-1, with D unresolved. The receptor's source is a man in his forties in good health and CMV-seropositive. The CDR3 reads CASSLEAAATEAFF. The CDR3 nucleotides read TGCGCCAGCAGCTTGGAAGCGGCGGCCACTGAAGCTTTCTTT.